Listed below are T cell receptor beta chains from one sample, sequenced in a study of Ad26.COV2.S vaccination and SARS-CoV-2 variants. Sequenced by immunoSEQ multiplex PCR; TCRdb stores in-frame clones only, minus some. The sample contains around 400,000 clones, around nine tenths of which appear only once. The starting material was peripheral blood, obtained in a trial of Ad26.COV2.S vaccine versus placebo. The receptors were gathered from a person between 18 and 65 years old who received the Ad26.COV2.S COVID-19 vaccine or a placebo. CDR3s include the opening cysteine and the closing phenylalanine or tryptophan. A D gene is named only where the DNA matches it firmly. A row's size may be missing; if present it is once, few, many or a size class.

D gene | J gene | clone size | V gene | CDR3 DNA | CDR3 protein
TRBD2 | TRBJ2-7 | . | TRBV19 | TGTGCCAGTAGTAGCTCGGGGGGAACCTACGAGCAGTACTTC | CASSSSGGTYEQYF
TRBD1 | TRBJ2-3 | few | TRBV6-4 | TGTGCCAGCAGTGACTCCGGACAGGGGGCCACAGATACGCAGTATTTT | CASSDSGQGATDTQYF
. | TRBJ2-7 | . | TRBV14 | TGTGCCAGCAGCGCCCGAGGGGGGGTCTACGAGCAGTACTTC | CASSARGGVYEQYF
. | TRBJ1-5 | . | TRBV9 | TGTGCCAGCAGCGTAGGAGACGGTAGGAATCAGCCCCAGCATTTT | CASSVGDGRNQPQHF
. | TRBJ1-2 | . | TRBV6-5 | TGTGCCAGCAGTTACTCGAGGCGGTTTGCGGGCTACACCTTC | CASSYSRRFAGYTF
TRBD2 | TRBJ2-1 | . | TRBV30 | TGTGCCTGGGGTCCCGGGCTAGCGGGTTACAATGAGCAGTTCTTC | CAWGPGLAGYNEQFF
. | TRBJ2-5 | once | TRBV5-4 | TGTGCCAGCAGCCCGAAGGGTCGAAGTCAGGAGACCCAGTACTTC | CASSPKGRSQETQYF
. | TRBJ1-4 | . | TRBV7-2 | TGTGCCAGCAGCTACAGAGTGCAGTCCGGCTCGGGAGAAAAACTGTTTTTT | CASSYRVQSGSGEKLFF
. | TRBJ2-2 | . | TRBV13 | TGTGCCAGCAGCTTACCTGGCACCGGGGAGCTGTTTTTT | CASSLPGTGELFF
. | TRBJ2-3 | once | TRBV30 | TGTGCCTGGAGTGGACTTTCCACAGATACGCAGTATTTT | CAWSGLSTDTQYF
. | TRBJ2-1 | . | TRBV14 | TGTGCCAGCAGCCAAGAAAGCGAGAGGTGGGGGGATTACAATGAGCAGTTCTTC | CASSQESERWGDYNEQFF
. | TRBJ2-3 | few | TRBV7-8 | TGTGCCAGCAGCTTAGTAAGCGGACTGAACACAGATACGCAGTATTTT | CASSLVSGLNTDTQYF
. | TRBJ2-5 | . | TRBV20-1 | TGCAGTACAAGTGCGTACCAAGAGACCCAGTACTTC | CSTSAYQETQYF
. | TRBJ1-1 | . | TRBV28 | TGTGCCAGCAGTCCTCAGTGGACTGAAGCTTTCTTT | CASSPQWTEAFF
. | TRBJ2-7 | once | TRBV9 | TGTGCCAGCAGCGTAGGGGCGGGCTACGAGCAGTACTTC | CASSVGAGYEQYF
. | TRBJ2-7 | . | TRBV6-5 | TGTGCCAGCAGTTACGTGGGCGAGCAGTACTTC | CASSYVGEQYF
. | TRBJ2-1 | . | TRBV19 | TGTGCCAGCCGGGACCTCGCCTACAATGAGCAGTTCTTC | CASRDLAYNEQFF
TRBD2 | TRBJ2-1 | . | TRBV19 | TGTGCCAGTAGGCCGGGACTAGCGGGTAATGAGCAGTTCTTC | CASRPGLAGNEQFF
. | TRBJ1-3 | . | TRBV18 | TGTGCCAGCTCACCACCCTACTCTGGAAACACCATATATTTT | CASSPPYSGNTIYF
. | TRBJ1-5 | . | TRBV28 | TGTGCCAGCAGTTTCTCCGGGGCGACTAATCAGCCCCAGCATTTT | CASSFSGATNQPQHF
TRBD2 | TRBJ2-5 | . | TRBV19 | TGTGCCAGTAGTATCGGGACTAGCGGGGCGGCGGAGACCCAGTACTTC | CASSIGTSGAAETQYF
TRBD2 | TRBJ2-5 | . | TRBV28 | TGTGCCAGCACTCCGGGGGGGGAGACCCAGTACTTC | CASTPGGETQYF
TRBD2 | TRBJ2-7 | . | TRBV6-2/TRBV6-3 | TGTGCCAGCAGTTACCGGTTAACTAGCGGGCGCTTCTTGGAGCAGTACTTC | CASSYRLTSGRFLEQYF
TRBD2 | TRBJ2-7 | . | TRBV6-1 | TGTGCCAGCAGTGAGGGTGGAGACAATAGCGGGAAAGCCTACGAGCAGTACTTC | CASSEGGDNSGKAYEQYF
. | TRBJ2-1 | . | TRBV3-1/TRBV3-2 | TGTGCCAGCAGACCACGACCCTCTAGTAGGAATGAGCAGTTCTTC | CASRPRPSSRNEQFF
TRBD2 | TRBJ2-1 | . | TRBV11-3 | TGTGCCAGCGGACCGGCTGGACTAGCGGGAGGGAATGAGCAGTTCTTC | CASGPAGLAGGNEQFF
. | TRBJ2-5 | . | TRBV10-2 | TGCGCCAGCAGTGACGCCCTCGGGGCCGTGGAGACCCAGTACTTC | CASSDALGAVETQYF
. | TRBJ1-5 | . | TRBV28 | TGTGCCAGCAGTTTATCTTCAGGGGCCCATCAGCCCCAGCATTTT | CASSLSSGAHQPQHF
. | TRBJ2-3 | . | TRBV28 | TGTGCCAGCAGTGTTCGATTGACCACAGATACGCAGTATTTT | CASSVRLTTDTQYF
TRBD2 | TRBJ2-1 | . | TRBV2 | TGTGCCAGCAGTGAGCTAGCGGGAGGCCTCCGAAAGTTCTTC | CASSELAGGLRKFF
TRBD2 | TRBJ2-2 | once | TRBV11-2 | TGTGCCAGCAGCTTAGGTGTGACTAGCGGGAGGGCCGTCGGGGAGCTGTTTTTT | CASSLGVTSGRAVGELFF
. | TRBJ2-3 | . | TRBV19 | TGTGCCAGTGGTCTAAGGGGCTCTAGCACAGATACGCAGTATTTT | CASGLRGSSTDTQYF
. | TRBJ1-1 | . | TRBV30 | TGTGCCTGGAGGACCGACTGGGACACTGAAGCTTTCTTT | CAWRTDWDTEAFF
TRBD2 | TRBJ2-7 | few | TRBV10-2 | TGCGCCAGCGGAGAATCCTGGACTAGCGGGGGATACGAGCAGTACTTC | CASGESWTSGGYEQYF
TRBD2 | TRBJ2-1 | . | TRBV28 | TGTGCCAGCAGCTCTCCGGGACTAGCGGGAGGGCACCAGTTCTTC | CASSSPGLAGGHQFF
TRBD1 | TRBJ2-7 | . | TRBV18 | TGTGCCAGCTCACTTGGGACAGGGGTTCGCGAGCAGTACTTC | CASSLGTGVREQYF
. | TRBJ1-2 | . | TRBV27 | TGTGCCAGCAGCTTCAAGCTCTCGTATGGCTACACCTTC | CASSFKLSYGYTF
TRBD2 | TRBJ2-7 | . | TRBV20-1 | TGCAGTGCTAGTACTAGCGGGGCCGTATTTGACGAGCAGTACTTC | CSASTSGAVFDEQYF
TRBD1 | TRBJ1-3 | . | TRBV9 | TGTGCCAGCAGCATCCAACAGACAGGGTCAGGAAACACCATATATTTT | CASSIQQTGSGNTIYF
TRBD1 | TRBJ2-7 | . | TRBV20-1 | TGCAGTGCTAGTGGTGGCCGGACAGGGGTTTTCGACGAGCAGTACTTC | CSASGGRTGVFDEQYF
TRBD1 | TRBJ1-1 | . | TRBV5-4 | TGTGCCAGCAGCTTGCCAGGGGGCAGGGCAAACACTGAAGCTTTCTTT | CASSLPGGRANTEAFF
. | TRBJ2-1 | . | TRBV25-1 | TGTGCCAGCAGCTCCCCTGGAAGGATTATTGAGCAGTTCTTC | CASSSPGRIIEQFF
. | TRBJ1-5 | . | TRBV6-5 | TGTGCCACCCGACTGACCGGGGGAAATCAGCCCCAGCATTTT | CATRLTGGNQPQHF
. | TRBJ2-7 | . | TRBV5-6 | TGTGCCAGCAGCTTAGGGCTAGGGGGGAACGAGCAGTACTTC | CASSLGLGGNEQYF
. | TRBJ2-7 | . | TRBV29-1 | TGCAGCGTTGTGGCAGGGCTCTACGAGCAGTACTTC | CSVVAGLYEQYF
TRBD1 | TRBJ1-2 | once | TRBV28 | TGTGCCACCTTCTTCCAGGGGGGGGTAAAGTCTAACTATGGCTACACCTTC | CATFFQGGVKSNYGYTF
TRBD1 | TRBJ1-2 | . | TRBV4-3 | TGCGCCAGCAGCCGGACCGGACAGGGACATCAAACCTTC | CASSRTGQGHQTF
. | TRBJ1-1 | . | TRBV9 | TGTGCCAGCAACCCTAGGGGCGGCAGTGAAGCTTTCTTT | CASNPRGGSEAFF
. | TRBJ1-1 | . | TRBV4-3 | TGCGCCAGCAGCCATGGAACAGGGTCGAACACTGAAGCTTTCTTT | CASSHGTGSNTEAFF